A single sample gave rise to the 12 T cell receptor beta chains below, sequenced in a study of blood T cells in healthy people across ages. Together with a sample-barcoded 5' primer, a J-beta primer mix was included in a second PCR lasting about 6 to 11 cycles. One entry per CDR3 protein results from TCRdb running MiXCR on the 5' RACE reads. The table shows around 1,000,000 distinct CDR3 sequences, with about 23% occurring only once. These same data were also listed under a study on T cells of mothers and their children.

Sequenced sample: blood. These receptors were taken from a girl aged 2 to 9 in good health.

The rearrangement joins TRBV12-3 or TRBV12-4 to TRBJ1-2, with unresolved D. The CDR3 length is 11 residues. The ends were cut back, 5 bases at V and 7 bases at J, with 8 bases in the middle. The CDR3 reads CASSRDFGYTF. The CDR3 DNA reads TGTGCCAGCAGTCGAGATTTTGGCTACACCTTC.

The rearrangement uses TRBV20-1 and TRBJ1-2; no clear D. The CDR3 consists of 15 residues. Germline V lookup: CDR1 DFQATT, CDR2 SNEGSKA (reference sequence). V lost 0 bases and J lost 1, with 12 bases in between. The CDR3 sequence is CSARDHSSVNYGYTF. CDR3 bases: TGCAGTGCTAGAGATCACAGCTCGGTTAACTATGGCTACACCTTC.

This clonotype has a handful of counts. The CDR3 DNA reads as TGTGCCAGCTTTCCGACTAGCGGGAAGAACACCGGGGAGCTGTTTTTT. Translating gives CASFPTSGKNTGELFF. This chain joins TRBV3-1 and TRBJ2-2, with 11 bases fitting TRBD2. This CDR3 spans 16 amino acids. With V trimmed by 8 bases and J by 1 base, 6 bases remained unmatched. Germline CDR1 reads LGHDT; CDR2 reads YNNKEL (reference sequence).

The chain uses TRBV9 and TRBJ2-2, with 7 bases aligning to TRBD1. The CDR3 length is 17 residues. V was clipped by 4 bases and J by 6 bases; unmatched bases: 15. The germline CDR1 and CDR2 sequences are SGDLS and YYNGEE. CDR3 residues: CASSPDRVYLFAGELFF. Here the CDR3 DNA reads TGTGCCAGCAGCCCCGACAGGGTCTATCTTTTCGCCGGGGAGCTGTTTTTT.

This clonotype was picked up one time. J is TRBJ2-5 and V is TRBV4-3, with 11 bases aligning to TRBD2. V gave up 0 bases and J gave up 9 bases; unmatched junction bases: 3. CDR3 length: 14 residues. CDR1 is LGHNA, CDR2 YSLEER, per germline. CDR3 amino acids: CASSQDPLAGAQYF. The CDR3 nucleotides are TGCGCCAGCAGCCAAGATCCACTAGCGGGGGCCCAGTACTTC.

This clonotype was seen more than once but under ten times. V and J are TRBV3-1 and TRBJ2-5; TRBD1 agrees at 8 bases. V lost 1 base and J lost 1; bases outside the gene matches: 5. CDR3 length equals 16 residues. Looked up from germline, CDR1 is LGHDT and CDR2 is YNNKEL (reference sequence). CDR3: CASSQGLQGGQETQYF. Written as DNA, the CDR3 is TGTGCCAGCAGCCAAGGGTTACAGGGGGGCCAAGAGACCCAGTACTTC.

This clonotype has just one count. V and J are TRBV9 and TRBJ2-3; D possibly uses TRBD1 or TRBD2 (5 bases each). This CDR3 region has 15 residues. V was trimmed by 5 bases and J by 1 base, leaving 14 bases between them. CDR1 and CDR2 (germline): SGDLS, YYNGEE. The CDR3 sequence is CASRLGDSGTDTQYF. In DNA, the CDR3 is TGTGCCAGCAGATTGGGGGATAGCGGCACAGATACGCAGTATTTT.

This clonotype occurred a few times. At one of its ends the junction is not consistent with the germline gene, which may arise from a read error. The V gene is TRBV28, the J gene TRBJ2-5; 9 nucleotides match TRBD1. With the DNA end fitting TRBJ2-1 better, the J assignment may be wrong. The CDR3 sequence is 15 residues long. Germline V gene sequence: CDR1 MDHEN, CDR2 SYDVKM. CDR3 DNA: TGTGCCAGCAGTTCTCCTGACAGGGGGTTCGATGAACAGTTCTTC. This encodes CASSSPDRGFDEQFF.

This clonotype has only a few counts. The chain combines TRBV20-1 with TRBJ2-7, with D possibly matching TRBD2 (5 bases). CDR3 size: 14 residues. V shed 6 bases and J shed 2 bases, with 17 bases lying between them. Germline values: CDR1 DFQATT, CDR2 SNEGSKA (reference sequence). The CDR3 DNA sequence: TGCAGTGCACCGGACTCAGAACAACCCTACGAGCAGTACTTC. Encoded protein: CSAPDSEQPYEQYF.

Only a few counts were recorded for this clonotype. This chain joins TRBV7-9 and TRBJ2-7; the D gene is possibly TRBD2 (5 bases). V dropped 5 bases and J dropped 5 bases, with 13 bases sitting between them. The CDR3 contains 13 residues. The germline V gene has CDR1 SEHNR and CDR2 FQNEAQ (reference sequence). The CDR3 here is CASSETPGDEQYF. CDR3 DNA sequence: TGTGCCAGCAGCGAAACCCCCGGGGACGAGCAGTACTTC.

This clonotype has more than one count but fewer than ten. This chain joins TRBV4-3 and TRBJ1-2; D not certain. V lost 2 bases, J lost 0 bases, and 10 bases lay in between. The V gene's germline CDR1 is LGHNA and CDR2 YSLEER. This CDR3 spans 15 amino acids. Here the CDR3 DNA reads TGCGCCAGCAGCCAATCCCGGGATGCTAACTATGGCTACACCTTC. It specifies CASSQSRDANYGYTF.

The CDR3 region has the DNA TGCGCCAGCAGCCAAGGATTCGGGGAGCTGTTTTTT. Residues: CASSQGFGELFF. This chain joins TRBV4-3 and TRBJ2-2, with D hard to call. The V gene lost 1 base and the J gene lost 7 bases, with 4 bases spanning the gap. In germline, CDR1 is LGHNA, CDR2 YSLEER. This CDR3 has 12 amino acids.